The clone carrying this TCR beta chain has just a few counts. Antigen specificity is unknown. The data were taken from a study of OX40 agonist ivuxolimab in advanced cancers. Assay: immunoSEQ multiplex PCR; the TCRdb copy retains only in-frame clones and omits some. Of tens of thousands of clones in the sample, roughly nine tenths are singletons; the top ten hold approximately 0.7%. Study findings and constraints: Researchers report that CD8+ T cells had, on average, more expanded clones than CD4+. Nonresponders, in some cases, also had low normalized T-cell clonal expansion.

The CDR3 is made up of 15 amino acids. The V gene's germline CDR1 is SGHRS and CDR2 YFSETQ. The J segment lost 5 bases and the V segment lost 6 bases, leaving 11 bases of the junction unmatched. The material was CD4+ or CD8+ T cells sorted from blood, obtained in a trial of the OX40 agonist ivuxolimab. The receptor was derived from an adult with an advanced solid tumor such as melanoma, head and neck, liver or kidney cancer. The chain carries TRBV5-1 and TRBJ2-7; 10 bases align to TRBD1. The CDR3 is CASNLGWDRGHEQYF. The CDR3 bases are TGCGCCAGCAACCTAGGATGGGACAGGGGCCACGAGCAGTACTTC.